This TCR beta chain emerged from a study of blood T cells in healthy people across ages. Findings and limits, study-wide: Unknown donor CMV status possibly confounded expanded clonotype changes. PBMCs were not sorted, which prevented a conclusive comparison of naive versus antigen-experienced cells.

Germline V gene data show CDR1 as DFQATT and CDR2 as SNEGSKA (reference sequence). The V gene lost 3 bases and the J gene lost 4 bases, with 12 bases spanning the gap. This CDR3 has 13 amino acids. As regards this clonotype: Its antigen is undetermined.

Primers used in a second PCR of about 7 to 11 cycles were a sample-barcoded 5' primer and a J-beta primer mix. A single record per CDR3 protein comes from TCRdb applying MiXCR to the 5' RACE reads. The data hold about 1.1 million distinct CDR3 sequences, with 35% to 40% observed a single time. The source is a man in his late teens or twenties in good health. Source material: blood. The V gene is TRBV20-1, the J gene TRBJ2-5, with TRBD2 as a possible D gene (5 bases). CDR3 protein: CSARRHGGETQYF. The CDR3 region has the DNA TGCAGTGCTAGGCGACATGGAGGAGAGACCCAGTACTTC.